The 20 T cell receptor beta chains below were found in one sample sequenced in a study of cytomegalovirus exposure and HLA in healthy donors. PCR was performed using 60 Vbeta and 13 Jbeta primers. The repertoire was sequenced with immunoSEQ multiplex PCR; TCRdb's copy has only in-frame clones and lacks some. Of around 110,000 clones in the sample, around 62% were seen once. Sequenced material: PBMCs. The receptors originated from a woman aged 40 to 55 in good health and CMV-seropositive.

The rearrangement uses TRBV27 and TRBJ2-5; TRBD1 might be the D (6 bases). CDR1 and CDR2 from the germline V gene are MNHEY and SMNVEV (reference sequence). This CDR3 is built from 13 residues. V gave up 2 bases and J gave up 5 bases, with 9 bases separating them. CDR3 region: CASSLNREETQYF. DNA of the CDR3: TGTGCCAGCAGTTTAAACAGGGAGGAGACCCAGTACTTC.

This clone was seen only a few times. The chain recombines TRBV27 with TRBJ2-3; unclear D gene. Germline V gene sequence: CDR1 MNHEY, CDR2 SMNVEV (reference sequence). The CDR3 length is 16 residues. Trimming stripped 0 bases from V and 5 bases from J, with 15 bases between. This CDR3 is CASSLSVPPAVDTQYF. CDR3 nucleotides: TGTGCCAGCAGTTTATCGGTCCCCCCGGCGGTAGATACGCAGTATTTT.

The DNA of the CDR3 is TGTGCCATCAAGGCCAGCGGGGTCACCAATCAGCCCCAGCATTTT. Translated, it gives CAIKASGVTNQPQHF. The chain joins TRBV10-3 to TRBJ1-5; D unclear. The V end lost 7 bases, the J end lost 3 bases, and 16 bases lay between the germline ends. The CDR3 consists of 15 residues. Germline assignment: CDR1 ENHRY and CDR2 SYGVKD.

This clone occurred a few times. CDR3 in amino acids: CASSKSRGGRNEKLFF. As DNA, the CDR3 is TGTGCCAGCAGCAAAAGCCGGGGGGGGAGGAATGAAAAACTGTTTTTT. The chain recombines TRBV21-1 with TRBJ1-4. TRBV21-1 is given as a pseudogene. The CDR3 is 16 amino acids.

The chain carries TRBV27 and TRBJ1-5, with 8 bases that match TRBD1. CDR1 is MNHEY, CDR2 SMNVEV, per germline (reference sequence). The CDR3 is made up of 17 amino acids. With 4 bases clipped from V and 0 bases from J, the junction kept 8 bases outside the gene matches. The CDR3 DNA sequence: TGTGCCAGCAGTTCCGTACAGGGGGTGAATAGCAATCAGCCCCAGCATTTT. This gives the protein CASSSVQGVNSNQPQHF.

V usage is TRBV6-1 and J usage is TRBJ1-3; weak D call: TRBD1 (6 bases). With 3 bases removed from V and 3 bases from J, the gap between germline ends came to 27 bases. CDR1 MNHNS and CDR2 SASEGT come from the germline V gene. The CDR3 runs 20 residues. The CDR3 is CASSETGAYSPFKGGNTIYF. Written as DNA, the CDR3 is TGTGCCAGCAGTGAGACAGGCGCTTATTCCCCATTTAAAGGTGGAAACACCATATATTTT.

The chain joins TRBV4-2 to TRBJ1-5; D might be TRBD1 (5 bases). This CDR3 comprises 18 residues. Germline V CDR1 and CDR2: LGHNA, YNFKEQ. V was clipped by 0 bases and J by 0 bases, with 15 bases between them. In DNA form, the CDR3 reads TGTGCCAGCAGCCAAGAGGTCCAGGGTTATTATAGCAATCAGCCCCAGCATTTT. Protein product: CASSQEVQGYYSNQPQHF.

This clone was observed a handful of times. The chain recombines TRBV4-3 with TRBJ1-1; 8 bases are a match to TRBD1. The CDR3 has 15 amino acids. Germline trimming cut 6 bases from V and 3 bases from J; bases unmatched to any gene: 9. Germline CDR1 is LGHNA and CDR2 is YSLEER. CDR3: CASRPGTGTDTEAFF. The CDR3 region has the DNA TGCGCCAGCAGACCAGGGACAGGAACAGACACTGAAGCTTTCTTT.

V is TRBV27 and J is TRBJ1-2, with 8 positions matching TRBD1. V shed 4 bases and J 4 bases; nucleotides not matched to a gene: 2. There are 13 residues in the CDR3. Germline CDR1 and CDR2: MNHEY and SMNVEV (reference sequence). CDR3 loop: CASSWTGSYGYTF. As DNA, the CDR3 is TGTGCCAGCAGTTGGACAGGGAGCTATGGCTACACCTTC.

The table lists this clone with a few counts. The chain uses TRBV4-3 and TRBJ1-2, with TRBD1 as a possible D gene (5 bases). The CDR3 has 13 amino acids. The V end was cut by 3 bases, the J end by 7 bases, with 12 bases between. Germline values: CDR1 LGHNA, CDR2 YSLEER. Here the CDR3 reads CASSHLPRGGYTF. The CDR3 coding sequence is TGCGCCAGCAGCCACCTCCCAAGGGGTGGCTACACCTTC.

This chain's CDR3 is CASSQDGISANYGYTF. Here the CDR3 DNA reads TGTGCCAGCAGCCAAGATGGTATATCAGCTAACTATGGCTACACCTTC. V usage is TRBV14 and J usage is TRBJ1-2; D ambiguous. Germline values: CDR1 SGHDN, CDR2 FVKESK. This CDR3 is 16 amino acids long. Trimming stripped 0 bases from V and 0 bases from J, with 11 bases between.

The V gene is TRBV6-5, the J gene TRBJ2-7; tentative D call: TRBD2 (6 bases). V was pared by 5 bases and J by 2 bases, with 10 bases between. The CDR3 length is 13 residues. Per germline, CDR1 MNHEY and CDR2 SVGAGI. In DNA, the CDR3 is TGTGCCAGCAGTACGGGAGCGGCCTACGAGCAGTACTTC. The encoded protein is CASSTGAAYEQYF.

The rearrangement links TRBV7-8 to TRBJ2-7, with a weak D call TRBD1 (5 bases). V lost 2 bases and J lost 8, with 10 bases in between. The germline V gene has CDR1 SGHVS and CDR2 FQNEAQ. CDR3 length: 12 amino acids. The CDR3 protein is CASSLKGFKQYF. DNA for the CDR3: TGTGCCAGCAGCTTAAAGGGGTTCAAGCAGTACTTC.

This clone was detected once. The chain combines TRBV5-1 with TRBJ2-7, with D possibly TRBD1 on 6 matching bases. CDR1 is SGHRS and CDR2 is YFSETQ in the germline V gene. The CDR3 contains 14 residues. Between the trimmed V and J ends, which lost 6 bases and 5 bases, there was a span of 18 bases. The chain's CDR3 is CASTQGGFVDEQYF. CDR3 bases: TGCGCCAGCACACAGGGCGGATTCGTCGACGAGCAGTACTTC.

J is TRBJ2-3 and V is TRBV7-9; D unclear. Trimming stripped 2 bases from V and 2 bases from J, with 8 bases between. Germline values: CDR1 SEHNR, CDR2 FQNEAQ (reference sequence). The CDR3 loop spans 14 amino acids. The CDR3: CASSLTTDTDTQYF. In DNA form, the CDR3 reads TGTGCCAGCAGCTTAACAACCGACACAGATACGCAGTATTTT.

This clone appeared a few times. This chain uses TRBV5-1 with TRBJ2-2, with D unclear. The CDR3 has 13 amino acids. V was shortened by 2 bases and J by 6 bases, with 8 bases between the two germline ends. CDR1 SGHRS and CDR2 YFSETQ come from the germline V gene. CDR3: CASSFSVPGELFF. CDR3 DNA: TGCGCCAGCAGCTTTTCAGTTCCCGGGGAGCTGTTTTTT. The whole variable domain, filled in from reference TRBV5-1 and TRBJ2-2, reads KAGVTQTPRYLIKTRGQQVTLSCSPISGHRSVSWYQQTPGQGLQFLFEYFSETQRNKGNFPGRFSGRQFSNSRSEMNVSTLELGDSALYLCASSFSVPGELFFGEGSRLTVL.

J is TRBJ2-5 and V is TRBV2; 11 bases agree with TRBD2. This CDR3 is built from 15 residues. Germline CDR1 SNHLY, CDR2 FYNNEI. V dropped 5 bases and J dropped 4; count of bases not matched to a gene: 6. Here the CDR3 reads CASSPLAGVRETQYF. The CDR3 bases are TGTGCCAGCAGTCCACTAGCGGGAGTTCGAGAGACCCAGTACTTC.

J is TRBJ2-7 and V is TRBV19; the match to TRBD1 covers 11 bases. Germline V gene data show CDR1 as LNHDA and CDR2 as SQIVND (reference sequence). V was clipped by 7 bases and J by 2 bases; unmatched bases: 7. The CDR3 runs 15 residues. CDR3: CASNPGQGGAYEQYF. CDR3 in DNA: TGTGCCAGTAATCCGGGACAGGGGGGCGCCTACGAGCAGTACTTC.

V is TRBV5-1 and J is TRBJ2-1, with 7 bases matching TRBD2. The CDR3 contains 15 residues. Germline loops: CDR1 SGHRS, CDR2 YFSETQ. V dropped 4 bases and J dropped 4; count of bases not matched to a gene: 8. The CDR3 here is CASSPTPGGYNEQFF. The CDR3 bases are TGCGCCAGCAGCCCTACTCCGGGGGGTTACAATGAGCAGTTCTTC.

V is TRBV6-5 and J is TRBJ2-7; 7 bases map to TRBD1. The ends lost 8 bases at V and 0 bases at J; junction bases unmatched: 1. The CDR3 runs 12 residues. Germline-derived CDR1 and CDR2 are MNHEY and SVGAGI. This CDR3 is CASRDSSYEQYF. The CDR3 nucleotides are TGTGCCAGCCGGGACAGCTCCTACGAGCAGTACTTC.